This T cell receptor (beta chain) appears in the sequencing data of a study of CD8 T cells in ankylosing spondylitis. The CDR3 spans 13 residues. V gave up 1 base and J gave up 7 bases, with 11 bases separating them. Germline-derived CDR1 and CDR2 are SQVTM and ANQGSEA. TCRdb redid the calling of the 5' RACE reads with MiXCR, one entry per CDR3 protein. The table lists around 340,000 distinct CDR3 sequences, roughly 14% of them singletons. This clonotype showed up many times. The receptor was isolated from a male donor with ankylosing spondylitis or in good health (not recorded which). This rearrangement joins TRBV29-1 to TRBJ2-1; D gene ambiguous. Sequencing was done on a sample of blood, either unsorted or a sorted T cell fraction (not recorded which). CDR3 amino acids: CSVEGPVGNEQFF. In DNA, the CDR3 is TGCAGCGTTGAAGGTCCAGTGGGGAATGAGCAGTTCTTC.